This TCR beta chain was captured by sequencing in a study of lung T cells in sarcoidosis with Löfgren's syndrome. Study-level information: CD4+ T cells build up in sarcoidosis bronchoalveolar lavage fluid.

This clonotype has just a few counts. The junction had 2 bases not matched to a gene; V was cut back by 5 bases and J by 1 base. Germline lookup yields CDR1 SGHTA and CDR2 FQGNSA. The CDR3 is 16 residues long. Each CDR3 protein is one row after TCRdb ran MiXCR on the reads. This table has tens of thousands of distinct CDR3 sequences, about 20% appearing once. The receptor was isolated from a human donor with sarcoidosis (Löfgren's syndrome or another form), or a control subject (not recorded which). J is TRBJ2-5 and V is TRBV7-2; 15 nucleotides line up with TRBD2. Sequenced sample: CD4+ T cells from PBMCs. The CDR3 DNA follows: TGTGCCAGCAGCCTGGGACTAGCGGGGGGCCAAGAGACCCAGTACTTC. Its protein is CASSLGLAGGQETQYF.